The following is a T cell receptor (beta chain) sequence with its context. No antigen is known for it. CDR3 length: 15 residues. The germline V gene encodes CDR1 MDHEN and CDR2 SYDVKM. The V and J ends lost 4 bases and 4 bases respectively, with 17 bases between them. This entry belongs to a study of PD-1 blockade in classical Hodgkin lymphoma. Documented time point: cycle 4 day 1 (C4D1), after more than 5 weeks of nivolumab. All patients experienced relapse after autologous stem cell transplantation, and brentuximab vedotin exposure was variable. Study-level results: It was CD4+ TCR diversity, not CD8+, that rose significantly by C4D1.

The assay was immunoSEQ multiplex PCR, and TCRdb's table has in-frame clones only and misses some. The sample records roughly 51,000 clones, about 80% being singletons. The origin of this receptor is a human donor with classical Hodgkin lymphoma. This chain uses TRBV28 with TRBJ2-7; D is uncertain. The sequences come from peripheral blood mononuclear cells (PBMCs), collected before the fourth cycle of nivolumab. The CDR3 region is CASSSLPDRAYEQYF. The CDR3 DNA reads TGTGCCAGCAGTTCCCTCCCCGATCGGGCGTACGAGCAGTACTTC.